This paragraph covers one T cell receptor beta chain sequence. Its antigen is still unknown. These data belong to a study of shared clonotypes between healthy human individuals. Study-level information: The donor pool was made up of two women and a few men aged 18 to 49. General observations from the study: What naive subsets generally showed was a larger estimated richness than memory subsets showed.

The CDR3 has 16 residues. V gave up 0 bases and J gave up 0 bases, with 12 bases separating them. The germline V gene encodes CDR1 MGHRA and CDR2 YSYEKL. Repertoires were generated with immunoSEQ multiplex PCR, while TCRdb's copy carries only in-frame clones and drops some. This table holds about 700,000 clones, over 65% found once. The chain combines TRBV4-1 with TRBJ2-7; possibly TRBD1 for D (7 bases). This receptor was obtained from a woman aged 30 to 39 in good health. Sequenced sample: memory CD4+ T cells sorted from blood. Stated subset: CD45RA-negative fraction. The CDR3 is CASSQDQGGYSYEQYF. DNA for the CDR3: TGCGCCAGCAGCCAAGATCAGGGGGGATACTCCTACGAGCAGTACTTC.